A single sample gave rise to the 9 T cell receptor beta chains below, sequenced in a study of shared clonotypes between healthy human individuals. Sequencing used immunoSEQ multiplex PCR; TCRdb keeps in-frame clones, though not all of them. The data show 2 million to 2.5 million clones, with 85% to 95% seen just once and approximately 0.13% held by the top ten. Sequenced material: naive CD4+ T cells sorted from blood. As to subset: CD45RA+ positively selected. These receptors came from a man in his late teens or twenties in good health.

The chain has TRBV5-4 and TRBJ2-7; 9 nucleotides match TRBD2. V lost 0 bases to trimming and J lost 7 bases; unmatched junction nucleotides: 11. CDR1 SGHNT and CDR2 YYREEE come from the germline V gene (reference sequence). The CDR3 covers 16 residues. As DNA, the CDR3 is TGTGCCAGCAGCTTGGCCGGGAGCGGGAGGCAACGGGAGCAGTACTTC. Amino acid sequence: CASSLAGSGRQREQYF. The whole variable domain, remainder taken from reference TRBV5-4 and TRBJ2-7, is ETGVTQSPTHLIKTRGQQVTLRCSSQSGHNTVSWYQQALGQGPQFIFQYYREEENGRGNFPPRFSGLQFPNYSSELNVNALELDDSALYLCASSLAGSGRQREQYFGPGTRLTVT.

CDR3 residues: CASSEDLGAGGYTF. CDR3 bases: TGTGCCAGCAGTGAAGACTTGGGGGCGGGTGGCTACACCTTC. This chain uses TRBV2 with TRBJ1-2; weak D call: TRBD1 (6 bases). Trimming shortened V by 1 base and J by 7 bases, and 13 bases separated the two germline ends. The germline V gene has CDR1 SNHLY and CDR2 FYNNEI. This CDR3 region has 14 residues.

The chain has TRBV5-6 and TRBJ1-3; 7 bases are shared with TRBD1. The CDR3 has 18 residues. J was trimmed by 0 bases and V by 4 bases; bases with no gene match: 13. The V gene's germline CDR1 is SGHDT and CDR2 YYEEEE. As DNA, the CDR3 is TGTGCCAGCAGCCAAATGCCCGGGACAGCCAGCTCTGGAAACACCATATATTTT. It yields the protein CASSQMPGTASSGNTIYF. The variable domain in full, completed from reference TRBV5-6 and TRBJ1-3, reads DAGVTQSPTHLIKTRGQQVTLRCSPKSGHDTVSWYQQALGQGPQFIFQYYEEEERQRGNFPDRFSGHQFPNYSSELNVNALLLGDSALYLCASSQMPGTASSGNTIYFGEGSWLTVV.

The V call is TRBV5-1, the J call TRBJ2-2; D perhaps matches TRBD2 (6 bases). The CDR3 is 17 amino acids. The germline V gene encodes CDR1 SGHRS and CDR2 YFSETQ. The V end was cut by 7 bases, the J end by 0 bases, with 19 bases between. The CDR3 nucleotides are TGCGCCAGCGGACCCCAAGGGACTCCAGCGAACACCGGGGAGCTGTTTTTT. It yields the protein CASGPQGTPANTGELFF.

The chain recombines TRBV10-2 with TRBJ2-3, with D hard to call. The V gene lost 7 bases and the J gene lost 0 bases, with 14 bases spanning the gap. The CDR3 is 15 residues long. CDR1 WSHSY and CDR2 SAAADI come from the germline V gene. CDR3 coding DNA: TGCGCCAGCAAAGAATTGTCCCTTAGCACAGATACGCAGTATTTT. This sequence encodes CASKELSLSTDTQYF.

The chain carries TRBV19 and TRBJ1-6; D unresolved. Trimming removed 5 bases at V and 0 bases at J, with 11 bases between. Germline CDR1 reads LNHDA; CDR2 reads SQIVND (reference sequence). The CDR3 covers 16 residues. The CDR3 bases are TGTGCCAGTAGTGAGCCAGCGTCCTCCTATAATTCACCCCTCCACTTT. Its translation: CASSEPASSYNSPLHF.

CDR3 coding DNA: TGCGCCAGCAGCCCAGCGGGAGGGGCCCTTGGTCAAGAGACCCAGTACTTC. It translates to CASSPAGGALGQETQYF. The chain links TRBV5-1 to TRBJ2-5; TRBD2 matches at 10 bases. V shed 4 bases, J shed 2 bases, and the junction held 11 bases outside the gene matches. This CDR3 has 17 amino acids. Germline CDR1 reads SGHRS; CDR2 reads YFSETQ.

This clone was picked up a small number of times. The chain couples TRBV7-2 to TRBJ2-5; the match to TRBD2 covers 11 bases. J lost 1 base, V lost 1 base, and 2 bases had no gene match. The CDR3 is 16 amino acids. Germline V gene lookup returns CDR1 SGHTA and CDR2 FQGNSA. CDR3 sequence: CASSLVGTSGQETQYF. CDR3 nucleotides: TGTGCCAGCAGCTTAGTCGGGACTAGCGGCCAAGAGACCCAGTACTTC.

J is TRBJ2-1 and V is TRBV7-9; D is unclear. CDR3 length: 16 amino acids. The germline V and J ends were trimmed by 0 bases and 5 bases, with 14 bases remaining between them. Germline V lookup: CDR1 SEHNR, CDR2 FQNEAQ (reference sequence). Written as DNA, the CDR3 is TGTGCCAGCAGCTTAGCTAGGCCAGGTGAGGACAATGAGCAGTTCTTC. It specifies CASSLARPGEDNEQFF.